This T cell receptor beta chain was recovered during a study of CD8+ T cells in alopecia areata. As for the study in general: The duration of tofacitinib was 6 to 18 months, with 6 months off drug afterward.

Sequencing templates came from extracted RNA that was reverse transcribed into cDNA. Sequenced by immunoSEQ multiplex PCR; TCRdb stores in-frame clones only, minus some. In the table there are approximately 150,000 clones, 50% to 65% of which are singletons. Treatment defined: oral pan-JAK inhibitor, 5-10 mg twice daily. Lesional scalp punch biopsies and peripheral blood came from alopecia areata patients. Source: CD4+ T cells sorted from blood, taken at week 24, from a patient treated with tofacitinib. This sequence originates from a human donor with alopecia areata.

CDR3 region: CAWSTRPREQYF. The CDR3 DNA sequence: TGTGCCTGGAGTACCCGCCCCCGGGAGCAGTACTTC. The chain uses TRBV30 and TRBJ2-5, with D perhaps matching TRBD2 (6 bases). The V gene's germline CDR1 is GTSNPN and CDR2 SVGIG (reference sequence). Deletions cut 2 bases from V and 11 bases from J, with 15 bases between. The CDR3 is 12 amino acids.